This TCR beta chain is from a study of blood T cell repertoires in COVID-19. Study details: Acute-phase and convalescent COVID-19 samples originated in the United States, Italy and Spain. The cDNA or gDNA used as material had been derived from T cells, B-cell-depleted T cells, or PBMCs.

Authors' analysis steps: Quantification of nucleated cells was approximated via reference gene primer amplification. Method: immunoSEQ multiplex PCR; TCRdb's copy keeps in-frame clones and lacks some. The V and J calls and the clone size are those of that table, but D and trimming were determined from the DNA. The table shows a few hundred thousand clones, with approximately 86% occurring only once. CDR3 length equals 12 residues. The ends were cut back, 6 bases at V and 8 bases at J, with 13 bases in the middle. This clonotype originated in a woman in her seventies with active or convalescent COVID-19. The specimen sequenced was peripheral blood. The genes are TRBV12-3 or TRBV12-4 and TRBJ1-1; D remains ambiguous. The CDR3 loop reads CASSLREPEAFF. CDR3 nucleotide sequence: TGTGCCAGCAGCCTCCGGGAACCCGAAGCTTTCTTT.